The 19 T cell receptor beta chains given below trace back to one sample, sequenced in a study of patients and donors after allogeneic stem cell transplantation. MiXCR, applied by TCRdb to the RT-PCR reads, yields one record per CDR3 protein. The repertoire holds about 110,000 distinct CDR3 sequences, with over 30% as singletons. The sample consisted of blood, either unsorted or a sorted T cell fraction (not recorded which). The receptors come from a human donor who was either an allogeneic HSCT recipient or a stem cell or donor lymphocyte infusion donor (not recorded which). It is not recorded whose cells these are; they may come from a transplant donor.

The gene calls are TRBV20-1 and TRBJ1-1, with D uncertain. V was trimmed by 6 bases and J by 1 base, leaving 6 bases between them. In germline, CDR1 is DFQATT, CDR2 SNEGSKA (reference sequence). The CDR3 covers 11 residues. For the CDR3, the DNA is TGCAGTGCAGACAAGAACACTGAAGCTTTCTTT. Protein product: CSADKNTEAFF.

This clonotype was counted a few times. V and J are TRBV2 and TRBJ2-4; possibly TRBD2 for D (6 bases). The CDR3 runs to 12 residues. Germline V gene data show CDR1 as SNHLY and CDR2 as FYNNEI. V was pared by 8 bases and J by 5 bases, with 10 bases between. The CDR3: CASRRVQNIQYF. The CDR3, as DNA: TGTGCCAGCCGGAGGGTCCAAAACATTCAGTACTTC. The full variable domain, in which reference TRBV2 and TRBJ2-4 provide the parts outside the CDR3, is EPEVTQTPSHQVTQMGQEVILRCVPISNHLYFYWYRQILGQKVEFLVSFYNNEISEKSEIFDDQFSVERPDGSNFTLKIRSTKLEDSAMYFCASRRVQNIQYFGAGTRLSVL.

This chain links TRBV20-1 with TRBJ2-3; 9 bases match TRBD2. Germline V gene data show CDR1 as DFQATT and CDR2 as SNEGSKA (reference sequence). The CDR3 has 15 residues. Germline trimming cut 2 bases from V and 6 bases from J; bases unmatched to any gene: 9. In DNA form, the CDR3 reads TGCAGTGCTAGATTAGGCGGGAGGGCCAGGGATACGCAGTATTTT. Translating gives CSARLGGRARDTQYF.

The table lists this clonotype with a few counts. V usage is TRBV24-1 and J usage is TRBJ2-1; TRBD1 might be the D (6 bases). Germline CDR1 reads KGHDR; CDR2 reads SFDVKD. Trimming took off 6 bases at V and 5 bases at J, with 19 bases between the two ends. This CDR3 is built from 16 residues. Written as DNA, the CDR3 is TGTGCCACCAGTTCATTTAGACAGGCCGTCAACAATGAGCAGTTCTTC. This translates into CATSSFRQAVNNEQFF.

The count of this clonotype is one. The chain recombines TRBV18 with TRBJ1-1; tentative D call: TRBD1 (5 bases). In germline, CDR1 is KGHSH, CDR2 LQKENI. The CDR3 consists of 17 residues. The V gene lost 1 base and the J gene lost 0 bases, with 15 bases spanning the gap. As DNA, the CDR3 is TGTGCCAGCTCACCACACTCGCACAGGACCATGAACACTGAAGCTTTCTTT. This encodes CASSPHSHRTMNTEAFF.

The chain uses TRBV27 and TRBJ1-2, with D hard to call. The CDR3 extends over 15 amino acids. V gave up 2 bases and J gave up 3 bases, with 13 bases separating them. Germline CDR1 MNHEY, CDR2 SMNVEV (reference sequence). CDR3 bases: TGTGCCAGCAGTTTACGCCCACAGATACACTATGGCTACACCTTC. This codes for CASSLRPQIHYGYTF.

This chain connects TRBV20-1 to TRBJ2-1, with D unclear. Germline values: CDR1 DFQATT, CDR2 SNEGSKA (reference sequence). The CDR3 has 11 amino acids. With 5 bases removed from V and 7 bases from J, the gap between germline ends came to 9 bases. The CDR3 spells CSAYILNEQFF. DNA of the CDR3: TGCAGTGCTTACATCCTTAATGAGCAGTTCTTC.

The genes are TRBV14 and TRBJ2-5; D not certain. The CDR3 runs 15 residues. The germline V gene encodes CDR1 SGHDN and CDR2 FVKESK. V was trimmed by 1 base and J by 1 base, leaving 10 bases between them. CDR3 region: CASSQVGPTQETQYF. CDR3 bases: TGTGCCAGCAGCCAAGTAGGGCCCACCCAAGAGACCCAGTACTTC.

The table lists this clonotype with a count of one. DNA for the CDR3: TGTGTTGAAAGCTTGAAAGAGGTAGTCCCTGAAGCTTTCTTT. It is translated as CVESLKEVVPEAFF. The chain joins TRBV2 to TRBJ1-1; D unresolved. This CDR3 spans 14 amino acids. Germline CDR1 and CDR2: SNHLY and FYNNEI.

In nucleotides, the CDR3 is TGCAGCGTACAGGACTACGAGCAGTACTTC. Translation: CSVQDYEQYF. The V call is TRBV29-1, the J call TRBJ2-7; D might be TRBD1 (5 bases). The CDR3 consists of 10 residues. Deletions cut 6 bases from V and 3 bases from J, with 6 bases between. Germline CDR1 is SQVTM and CDR2 is ANQGSEA.

This clonotype has a handful of counts. This sequence joins TRBV6-1 and TRBJ2-1; D gene unclear. Germline CDR1 reads MNHNS; CDR2 reads SASEGT. The CDR3 sequence is 13 residues long. Trimming stripped 8 bases from V and 9 bases from J, with 17 bases between. This CDR3 reads CASLLGLGIEQFF. CDR3 DNA sequence: TGTGCCAGCTTGCTAGGGCTGGGGATTGAGCAGTTCTTC.

This rearrangement joins TRBV27 to TRBJ1-6, with TRBD1 as a possible D gene (5 bases). Per germline, CDR1 MNHEY and CDR2 SMNVEV (reference sequence). V was pared by 3 bases and J by 5 bases, with 8 bases between. The CDR3 is 14 amino acids. Written as DNA, the CDR3 is TGTGCCAGCAGTTTGGTGACAGATAATTCACCCCTCCACTTT. It codes for CASSLVTDNSPLHF.

The chain combines TRBV20-1 with TRBJ1-1; 11 nucleotides match TRBD1. V dropped 1 base and J dropped 1; count of bases not matched to a gene: 8. The CDR3 is 17 amino acids. The V gene's germline CDR1 is DFQATT and CDR2 SNEGSKA (reference sequence). The CDR3 DNA sequence: TGCAGTGCTAGAGTCGGGACAGGGGGTATGTGGAACACTGAAGCTTTCTTT. It codes for CSARVGTGGMWNTEAFF.

This clonotype occurred a few times. The chain joins TRBV27 to TRBJ2-1; D unresolved. Trimming removed 2 bases from V and 9 bases from J, with 8 bases in between. The CDR3 spans 12 residues. Germline V gene sequence: CDR1 MNHEY, CDR2 SMNVEV (reference sequence). CDR3 protein: CASSLMWGEQFF. The CDR3 DNA is TGTGCCAGCAGTTTAATGTGGGGTGAGCAGTTCTTC.

This clonotype was counted only a few times. The rearrangement uses TRBV9 and TRBJ1-6, with D maybe TRBD1 (5 bases). The CDR3 runs 15 residues. Trimming removed 2 bases from V and 12 bases from J, with 18 bases in between. Germline assignment: CDR1 SGDLS and CDR2 YYNGEE. CDR3: CASSVGTDIILPLHF. Here the CDR3 DNA reads TGTGCCAGCAGCGTCGGGACGGACATAATTTTACCCCTCCACTTT.

This clonotype was counted ten times or more. This chain links TRBV5-6 with TRBJ1-2; D call uncertain. This CDR3 region has 14 residues. The germline V and J ends were trimmed by 0 bases and 4 bases, with 10 bases remaining between them. Germline V gene sequence: CDR1 SGHDT, CDR2 YYEEEE. The CDR3 loop reads CASSLVSSLYGYTF. The CDR3 region has the DNA TGTGCCAGCAGCTTGGTGTCATCCCTCTATGGCTACACCTTC.

This clonotype was counted between two and nine times. The chain carries TRBV29-1 and TRBJ2-5; the D is unclear. Germline V gene data show CDR1 as SQVTM and CDR2 as ANQGSEA. Trimming removed 5 bases from V and 2 bases from J, with 9 bases in between. This CDR3 has 12 amino acids. CDR3 sequence (DNA): TGCAGCGTTTCAGCGCTACAAGAGACCCAGTACTTC. It encodes CSVSALQETQYF.

The chain couples TRBV6-5 to TRBJ2-2, with a tentative D call TRBD2 (6 bases). Germline CDR1 MNHEY, CDR2 SVGAGI. This CDR3 has 17 amino acids. V lost 2 bases to trimming and J lost 0 bases, with 13 bases between them. CDR3 DNA sequence: TGTGCCAGCAGTTACACGGGACTGACAGCGAACACCGGGGAGCTGTTTTTT. Its translation: CASSYTGLTANTGELFF.

The genes are TRBV6-2 or TRBV6-3 and TRBJ2-2; 11 bases match TRBD2. Germline values: CDR1 MNHEY, CDR2 SVGEGT. This CDR3 comprises 15 residues. V was pared by 6 bases and J by 7 bases, with 7 bases of the junction left unmatched. CDR3 region: CASRVAGGPGGELFF. Here the CDR3 DNA reads TGTGCCAGCAGGGTAGCGGGAGGGCCCGGCGGGGAGCTGTTTTTT.